The clone carrying this T cell receptor beta chain was observed a handful of times. Its specificity is not known. The junction differs from germline at one of its ends, possibly a read error. These data are taken from a study of metastatic and nonmetastatic thyroid tumors. As for the study in general: Across peripheral blood and tumor or nodule tissue samples taken from malignant and benign thyroid patients, the repertoires were compared with one another.

Until they underwent thyroid surgery, no patient had received any treatment. As originally analysed: Clinicopathological groups supplied CDR3 differences that were used to build a distant-metastasis classifier for papillary thyroid cancer. TCRdb reanalyzed the PCR reads with MiXCR. The V and J calls follow TCRdb's processing rather than the paper's. The table includes about 31,000 clones, roughly a fifth detected once. Broader study findings: As reported, TCR beta diversity in blood and tumor was significantly higher in malignant thyroid tumors than in benign nodules.

Sequenced sample: blood. This TCR was recovered from a female donor with papillary thyroid cancer or a benign thyroid nodule (not recorded which). Some clones in this sample may be carry-over from other donors' samples.

The chain's CDR3 is CASRDSGQGNEQYF. As DNA, the CDR3 is TGCGCCAGTAGGGATTCAGGACAGGGGAACGAGCAGTACTTC. This chain uses TRBV19 with TRBJ2-7; TRBD1 matches 9 bases. The germline CDR1 and CDR2 sequences are LNHDA and SQIVND (reference sequence). The CDR3 contains 14 residues. Looking up the rest from reference TRBV19 and TRBJ2-7 gives the full variable domain: DGGITQSPKYLFRKEGQNVTLSCEQNLNHDAMYWYRQDPGQGLRLIYYSQIVNDFQKGDIAEGYSVSREKKESFPLTVTSAQKNPTAFYLCASRDSGQGNEQYFGPGTRLTVT.